Listed below are T cell receptor beta chains from one sample, sequenced in a study of regulatory T cells in long-lasting Graves disease. TCRdb reprocessed the multiplex PCR reads via MiXCR and lists one record per CDR3 protein. The sample records almost 450,000 distinct CDR3 sequences, roughly 15% being singletons. These same records also appear under a second study, on T cells in Graves' hyperthyroidism and ophthalmopathy.

Source: peripheral blood mononuclear cells (PBMCs), taken at new diagnosis, from a patient treated with antithyroid drugs. These receptors were obtained from a woman aged 25-40 years with Graves disease. CDR3s include the opening cysteine and the closing phenylalanine or tryptophan. Fields, in order: V gene, clone size, J gene, D gene, CDR3 DNA, CDR3 protein. A D gene is named only where the DNA matches it firmly. Where a row states a size, it is once, few, many or the class of an expanded clone; other rows omit it.

TRBV10-3	many	TRBJ1-1	NA	TGTGCCATCAGTGAGTCACGGGGTTCAGTGGGCACTGAAGCTTTCTTT	CAISESRGSVGTEAFF
TRBV20-1	many	TRBJ2-1	TRBD2	TGCAGTGCTAGGAGCCTAGCGGGAGATTCGGTGGAGAATGAGCAGTTCTTC	CSARSLAGDSVENEQFF
TRBV11-3	many	TRBJ2-2	NA	TGTGCCAGCAGCCTAACCCGACTCGGGGAGCTGTTTTTT	CASSLTRLGELFF
TRBV24-1	many	TRBJ2-1	NA	TGTGCCACCAGAGAAGGGGACAATGAGCAGTTCTTC	CATREGDNEQFF
TRBV19	NA	TRBJ1-6	TRBD1	TGTGCCAGTAGAGGGGACAGGAGTAATTCACCCCTCCACTTT	CASRGDRSNSPLHF
TRBV11-2	many	TRBJ1-1	NA	TGTGCCAGCAGCTTAGTCGGGGTGGCTTTCTTT	CASSLVGVAFF
TRBV5-6	many	TRBJ1-5	TRBD1	TGTGCCAGCAGCCCGGGACAGGGGGGTCAGCCCCAGCATTTT	CASSPGQGGQPQHF
TRBV6-2/TRBV6-3	many	TRBJ2-7	NA	TGTGCCACCCGACGGCCAAGCTCCTACGAGCAGTACTTC	CATRRPSSYEQYF
TRBV19	NA	TRBJ2-5	TRBD2	TGTGCCACAAGAACGGGGGGGCAGGAGACCCAGTACTTC	CATRTGGQETQYF
TRBV6-1	NA	TRBJ2-7	NA	TGTGCCAGCAGTGCTGGAGGGGCCCAGTACTTC	CASSAGGAQYF
TRBV30	many	TRBJ1-1	NA	TGTGCCTGGGAATCCAGGGTGGTCGCTTTCTTT	CAWESRVVAFF
TRBV9	few	TRBJ1-1	TRBD1	TGTGCCAGCAGCGAGACCCCCACAGGGGAACAGCCTGAAGCTTTCTTT	CASSETPTGEQPEAFF
TRBV3-1	NA	TRBJ2-3	TRBD2	TGTGCCAGTAGACCCCTTAGCGGGAGCTACACAGATACGCAGTATTTT	CASRPLSGSYTDTQYF
TRBV28	many	TRBJ2-3	NA	TGTGCCAGCAGTTTATACTCAGATACGCAGTATTTT	CASSLYSDTQYF
TRBV27	many	TRBJ2-1	NA	TGTGCCAGCAGTTTATTTGAGGGCGGTGGAACTAACAATGAGCAGTTCTTC	CASSLFEGGGTNNEQFF
TRBV7-6	NA	TRBJ2-1	TRBD1	TGTGCCAGCAGCGTCCCCGGGACAGGGGGCGTTAATGGCTACAATGAGCAGTTCTTC	CASSVPGTGGVNGYNEQFF
TRBV28	many	TRBJ2-7	NA	TGTGCCAGCAGTTTCGGACGGGCCACCTCCTACGAGCAGTACTTC	CASSFGRATSYEQYF
TRBV7-9	few	TRBJ2-3	TRBD1	TGTGCCAGCAGCTTATTTACAGGGGCGAACACAGATACGCAGTATTTT	CASSLFTGANTDTQYF
TRBV3-1	many	TRBJ2-3	TRBD2	TGTGCCAGCAGCCAAGGTGTGCCTAGCGGGAGCACAGATACGCAGTATTTT	CASSQGVPSGSTDTQYF
TRBV4-1	many	TRBJ2-2	NA	TGCGCCAGCAGCCATGCAAAGGGGGACACCGGGGAGCTGTTTTTT	CASSHAKGDTGELFF
TRBV4-1	many	TRBJ2-5	NA	TGCGCCAGCAGCCAAGAAGTGGAGGGTAGGACCCAGTACTTC	CASSQEVEGRTQYF
TRBV19	NA	TRBJ2-1	NA	TGTGCCAGTAGTATAGGACTGAGCTCCTACAATGAGCAGTTCTTC	CASSIGLSSYNEQFF
TRBV19	NA	TRBJ2-3	NA	TGTGCCAGTAGGCCCTTGACCCCCCCGGCAACAGATACGCAGTATTTT	CASRPLTPPATDTQYF
TRBV2	many	TRBJ2-7	TRBD1	TGTGCCAGCCCAGACAGGGAAATTTTAAACGAGCAGTACTTC	CASPDREILNEQYF
TRBV10-3	many	TRBJ1-5	TRBD1	TGTGCCACCGATACAGGGGTTCGGGGTCAGCCCCAGCATTTT	CATDTGVRGQPQHF
TRBV10-3	many	TRBJ2-1	TRBD2	TGTGCCATCAGTGAGTCAGTGGGGACTAGCGGGGGGCAGAGCTCCTACAATGAGCAGTTCTTC	CAISESVGTSGGQSSYNEQFF
TRBV2	many	TRBJ2-1	NA	TGTGCCAGCAGTGAGGCCGTCAGGTCCTACAATGAGCAGTTCTTC	CASSEAVRSYNEQFF
TRBV30	many	TRBJ1-2	NA	TGTGCCTGGAGTTGGGGGCGCGATGGCTACACCTTC	CAWSWGRDGYTF
TRBV28	NA	TRBJ1-1	TRBD1	TGTGCCAGCAGTTTGAGGGACAGGGCCACTGAAGCTTTCTTT	CASSLRDRATEAFF
TRBV7-2	many	TRBJ1-4	NA	TGTGCCAGCAGCTTCCTCGGGACGCATGATCTAAATGAAAAACTGTTTTTT	CASSFLGTHDLNEKLFF
TRBV3-1	many	TRBJ1-4	NA	TGTGCCAGCAGCCTTCTGCTTAGCGAGACACGTACTGAAAAACTGTTTTTT	CASSLLLSETRTEKLFF
TRBV20-1	few	TRBJ1-2	TRBD1	TGCAGTGCTAGTTCCCGGACAGGGAGCTATGGCTACACCTTC	CSASSRTGSYGYTF
TRBV11-3	many	TRBJ2-1	NA	TGTGCCAGCAGCTCTACCGGGGCACTTCGCGGTGAGCAGTTCTTC	CASSSTGALRGEQFF
TRBV5-5	many	TRBJ1-4	NA	TGTGCCAGCAGCTTGAGACCGCCGTCGGCTAATGAAAAACTGTTTTTT	CASSLRPPSANEKLFF
TRBV3-1	many	TRBJ1-3	TRBD1	TGTGCCAGCAGCCAAGACCCCAAGACAGGGAGCTTCTCTGGAAACACCATATATTTT	CASSQDPKTGSFSGNTIYF
TRBV29-1	few	TRBJ1-1	NA	TGCAGCGTTGAAGATGGACATAAGAACACTGAAGCTTTCTTT	CSVEDGHKNTEAFF
TRBV13	many	TRBJ1-4	TRBD1	TGTGCCAGCAGCTTGGGACAGATCGCAACTAATGAAAAACTGTTTTTT	CASSLGQIATNEKLFF
TRBV6-1	many	TRBJ2-1	NA	TGTGCCAGCAATCCTGTCACCCACGGCTCCTACAATGAGCAGTTCTTC	CASNPVTHGSYNEQFF
TRBV7-9	NA	TRBJ2-2	TRBD2	TGTGCCAGCGTACCCTCTAGCGGGAGGGCCTTTAACACCGGGGAGCTGTTTTTT	CASVPSSGRAFNTGELFF
TRBV7-6	many	TRBJ2-3	NA	TGTGCCAGCAGCTTAGTAGCGGACGCCGATACGCAGTATTTT	CASSLVADADTQYF
TRBV7-2	many	TRBJ2-5	TRBD2	TGTGCCAGCAGCTCCCTCCTAGCGGGAGGTCAAGAGACCCAGTACTTC	CASSSLLAGGQETQYF
TRBV7-9	many	TRBJ2-7	NA	TGTGCCAGCAGCCCGGGCCATGCCTACGAGCAGTACTTC	CASSPGHAYEQYF
TRBV13	many	TRBJ1-2	TRBD1	TGTGCCAGCAATGATCAAAACAGGGGGCTAAATGGCTACACCTTC	CASNDQNRGLNGYTF
TRBV7-9	NA	TRBJ2-1	TRBD2	TGTGCCAGCAGCTTAGGACTAGCGGGAGTAGGGTACAATGAGCAGTTCTTC	CASSLGLAGVGYNEQFF
TRBV18	many	TRBJ2-3	NA	TGTGCCAGCTCGCCTAACAGGGGCACAGATACGCAGTATTTT	CASSPNRGTDTQYF
TRBV20-1	many	TRBJ1-5	TRBD1	TGCAGTGCTAGAGCCGGACAGGGCGGCGGTCAGCCCCAGCATTTT	CSARAGQGGGQPQHF
TRBV6-5	many	TRBJ1-5	NA	TGTGCCAGCAGTTCGGATGTCAGGGCAAGCAATCAGCCCCAGCATTTT	CASSSDVRASNQPQHF
TRBV7-9	few	TRBJ1-5	NA	TGTGCCAGCAGCTTAGGCGGATTGCCGGATCAGCCCCAGCATTTT	CASSLGGLPDQPQHF
TRBV6-1	NA	TRBJ2-5	TRBD2	TGTGCCAGCACCCCGTTGGGGGAGGGCCGGGGTGAGACCCAGTACTTC	CASTPLGEGRGETQYF
TRBV5-1	NA	TRBJ1-6	NA	TGCGCCAGCAGCATGACCGACGGACTAAATTCACCCCTCCACTTT	CASSMTDGLNSPLHF
TRBV25-1	few	TRBJ1-6	TRBD1	TGTGCCAGCAGCCCGGGACAGGGGGCGCATTATGGGGATTCACCCCTCCACTTT	CASSPGQGAHYGDSPLHF
TRBV9	many	TRBJ2-1	NA	TGTGCCAGCAGTGAAAGACAGACGTACTACAATGAGCAGTTCTTC	CASSERQTYYNEQFF